What follows are 24 T cell receptor beta chains derived from one specimen sequenced in a study of T cells in Graves' hyperthyroidism and ophthalmopathy. TCR beta CDR3 regions were amplified from RNA. With the HTBI primer set, the TCR CDR3 went through a first round of RT-PCR. TCRdb itself ran the multiplex PCR reads through MiXCR, one entry per CDR3 protein. In the table there are 500,000 to 600,000 distinct CDR3 sequences, 46% of which are singletons. Source material: peripheral blood or thyroid tissue (not recorded which). The receptors here all came from an adult woman with Graves' disease, either hyperthyroidism or ophthalmopathy (not recorded which).

This clonotype has ten or more counts. The chain recombines TRBV7-2 with TRBJ2-7; the match to TRBD2 covers 15 bases. The CDR3 length is 16 residues. The V segment lost 5 bases and the J segment 1 base; nucleotides outside the gene matches: 3. Germline CDR1 SGHTA, CDR2 FQGNSA. The CDR3 DNA reads as TGTGCCAGCAGCCGGGGACTAGCGGGAGGATCCTACGAGCAGTACTTC. This encodes CASSRGLAGGSYEQYF.

Ten or more counts support this clonotype. The rearrangement joins TRBV20-1 to TRBJ1-1; D is uncertain. Between the trimmed V and J ends, which lost 0 bases and 0 bases, there was a span of 8 bases. This CDR3 spans 14 amino acids. Germline CDR1 is DFQATT and CDR2 is SNEGSKA (reference sequence). The CDR3 DNA reads TGCAGTGCTAGAGATTGGGCGGTGAACACTGAAGCTTTCTTT. Amino acid sequence: CSARDWAVNTEAFF.

The chain couples TRBV20-1 to TRBJ1-4, with D perhaps TRBD1 (6 bases). CDR3 size: 15 residues. Between the trimmed V and J ends, which lost 1 base and 8 bases, there was a span of 17 bases. Germline assignment: CDR1 DFQATT and CDR2 SNEGSKA (reference sequence). The CDR3 protein is CSARGDNQDTEKLFF. The CDR3 nucleotides read TGCAGTGCTAGAGGGGACAATCAAGATACCGAAAAACTGTTTTTT.

There are many counts of this clonotype. The chain joins TRBV20-1 to TRBJ1-5; no reliable D call. This CDR3 contains 14 residues. V lost 5 bases and J 0 bases, leaving 11 bases between the germline ends. In germline, CDR1 is DFQATT, CDR2 SNEGSKA (reference sequence). The CDR3 protein is CSAWKSYSNQPQHF. For the CDR3, the DNA is TGCAGTGCTTGGAAGAGTTATAGCAATCAGCCCCAGCATTTT.

There are a few counts of this clonotype. The chain joins TRBV10-2 to TRBJ1-1, with D possibly TRBD1 on 5 matching bases. Germline assignment: CDR1 WSHSY and CDR2 SAAADI. The ends were cut back, 1 base at V and 1 base at J, with 10 bases in the middle. The CDR3 has 15 amino acids. The chain's CDR3 is CASSEFTGANTEAFF. The CDR3, as DNA: TGCGCCAGCAGTGAGTTTACAGGAGCGAACACTGAAGCTTTCTTT.

This clonotype was counted between two and nine times. The CDR3 nucleotides read TGTGCCAGCAGCCTGACCGCGACGGGGACTGAAGCTTTCTTT. It is translated as CASSLTATGTEAFF. V usage is TRBV5-5 and J usage is TRBJ1-1; no clear D gene. The CDR3 spans 14 residues. Germline CDR1 and CDR2: SGHKS and YYEKEE (reference sequence). V was clipped by 4 bases and J by 5 bases, with 15 bases between them.

The rearrangement links TRBV6-5 to TRBJ1-5, with D hard to call. Trimming took off 4 bases at V and 0 bases at J, with 13 bases between the two ends. This CDR3 contains 16 residues. The germline CDR1 and CDR2 sequences are MNHEY and SVGAGI. The CDR3: CASSSSPGYSNQPQHF. CDR3 nucleotide sequence: TGTGCCAGCAGTTCCTCCCCCGGTTATAGCAATCAGCCCCAGCATTTT.

At least ten counts were recorded for this clonotype. This chain uses TRBV7-3 with TRBJ2-2, with D maybe TRBD1 (5 bases). Germline V gene data show CDR1 as SGHTA and CDR2 as FQGTGA. With 0 bases removed from V and 8 bases from J, the gap between germline ends came to 13 bases. The length of the CDR3 is 15 residues. The CDR3 sequence is CASSLTRDSFGELFF. In DNA form, the CDR3 reads TGTGCCAGCAGCTTAACCAGGGATTCGTTTGGGGAGCTGTTTTTT.

This clonotype has a count of ten or more. V and J are TRBV10-2 and TRBJ2-6; 10 bases align to TRBD1. Unmatched junction bases numbered 5, after V lost 6 bases and J lost 3 bases. This CDR3 region has 16 residues. Per the germline V gene, CDR1 is WSHSY and CDR2 is SAAADI. The CDR3 DNA follows: TGCGCCAGCAGAGGGGGACAGGGGAATGGGGCCAACGTCCTGACTTTC. Translation: CASRGGQGNGANVLTF.

Comment on this clonotype: Possible read error: a much larger clone is one base away. The CDR3 coding sequence is TGTGCCAGCAGTTTAGTCACTTATAGCAATCAGCCCCAGCATTTT. As protein: CASSLVTYSNQPQHF. V and J are TRBV12-3 or TRBV12-4 and TRBJ1-5; D is uncertain. Trimming pared 1 base from V and 0 bases from J, leaving 7 bases between. This CDR3 has 15 amino acids.

The CDR3 DNA sequence: TGTGCCAGCAGCTTTAAGGGCGGGGACCGCGAGACCCAGTACTTC. Amino acids: CASSFKGGDRETQYF. The V and J genes are TRBV6-6 and TRBJ2-5, with D perhaps matching TRBD2 (6 bases). The CDR3 covers 15 residues. The germline gives CDR1 MNHNY, CDR2 SVGAGI (reference sequence). The ends were cut back, 6 bases at V and 5 bases at J, with 19 bases in the middle.

This chain links TRBV24-1 with TRBJ2-3; no clear D gene. V was cut by 5 bases and J by 5 bases, with 10 bases left in between. Germline CDR1 reads KGHDR; CDR2 reads SFDVKD. CDR3 length: 13 amino acids. In DNA, the CDR3 is TGTGCCACCAGTGCGTTGACAATAGATACGCAGTATTTT. Protein product: CATSALTIDTQYF.

This rearrangement joins TRBV13 to TRBJ1-5, with D hard to call. CDR1 and CDR2 (germline): PRHDT, FYEKMQ (reference sequence). V was trimmed by 5 bases and J by 3 bases, leaving 5 bases between them. The CDR3 loop spans 12 amino acids. The DNA for the CDR3 is TGTGCCAGCAGCACGATCAATCAGCCCCAGCATTTT. Amino acids: CASSTINQPQHF.

This chain connects TRBV19 to TRBJ1-6; maybe TRBD1 (5 bases). Trimming pared 3 bases from V and 7 bases from J, leaving 10 bases between. The germline CDR1 and CDR2 sequences are LNHDA and SQIVND (reference sequence). The CDR3 consists of 14 residues. In DNA, the CDR3 is TGTGCCAGTAGTATTGGGGCAGAGAATTCACCCCTCCACTTT. This sequence encodes CASSIGAENSPLHF.

Only a few counts were recorded for this clonotype. The V and J genes are TRBV7-9 and TRBJ2-7; a possible D gene is TRBD1 (6 bases). In germline, CDR1 is SEHNR, CDR2 FQNEAQ (reference sequence). Trimming removed 4 bases from V and 2 bases from J, with 15 bases in between. CDR3 length: 15 residues. This CDR3 reads CASSYTTGYPYEQYF. As DNA, the CDR3 is TGTGCCAGCAGCTATACGACAGGCTACCCCTACGAGCAGTACTTC.

Ten or more counts support this clonotype. V usage is TRBV14 and J usage is TRBJ2-7; TRBD2 agrees at 11 bases. The junction had 7 bases not matched to a gene; V was cut back by 1 base and J by 2 bases. The germline V gene encodes CDR1 SGHDN and CDR2 FVKESK. The CDR3 has 17 residues. The CDR3 bases are TGTGCCAGCAGCCAAGGATCGGGGACTAGCGGAACCTACGAGCAGTACTTC. It translates to CASSQGSGTSGTYEQYF.

The gene calls are TRBV29-1 and TRBJ1-1, with 8 positions matching TRBD1. CDR1 is SQVTM, CDR2 ANQGSEA, per germline. With 3 bases clipped from V and 7 bases from J, the junction kept 7 bases outside the gene matches. This CDR3 has 13 residues. The CDR3 region is CSVEAGTGIEAFF. The CDR3 DNA reads as TGCAGCGTTGAGGCCGGGACAGGTATTGAAGCTTTCTTT.

V and J are TRBV20-1 and TRBJ2-5; 10 bases are a match to TRBD2. CDR1 DFQATT and CDR2 SNEGSKA come from the germline V gene (reference sequence). There are 14 residues in the CDR3. The V segment lost 4 bases and the J segment 5 bases; nucleotides outside the gene matches: 7. CDR3: CSAKPSGSLETQYF. Written as DNA, the CDR3 is TGCAGTGCTAAACCTAGCGGGAGCTTGGAGACCCAGTACTTC.

This clonotype came up many times. The gene calls are TRBV4-1 and TRBJ2-7; 10 bases fit TRBD2. Trimming at V came to 1 base and at J to 3 bases, leaving 6 bases not matched to a gene. Germline-derived CDR1 and CDR2 are MGHRA and YSYEKL. This CDR3 comprises 16 residues. CDR3 in amino acids: CASSQAPSGSIYEQYF. DNA for the CDR3: TGCGCCAGCAGCCAAGCCCCTAGCGGGAGTATCTACGAGCAGTACTTC.

This clonotype is a singleton in its sample. The chain joins TRBV9 to TRBJ1-2; no clear D. There are 15 residues in the CDR3. V was cut by 0 bases and J by 5 bases, with 14 bases left in between. From germline, CDR1 is SGDLS and CDR2 YYNGEE. CDR3 sequence: CASSVGDRGAYGYTF. CDR3 nucleotides: TGTGCCAGCAGCGTAGGTGACCGAGGAGCGTATGGCTACACCTTC.

This chain connects TRBV29-1 to TRBJ2-7; weak D call: TRBD1 (7 bases). From germline, CDR1 is SQVTM and CDR2 ANQGSEA. The CDR3 is 12 amino acids. The V end was cut by 8 bases, the J end by 6 bases, with 17 bases between. The CDR3 DNA is TGCAGCCCCGACAGGGAGGACTCCGAGCAGTACTTC. Its translation: CSPDREDSEQYF.

This rearrangement joins TRBV7-6 to TRBJ2-5; TRBD1 aligns across 9 bases. In germline, CDR1 is SGHVS, CDR2 FNYEAQ. V was clipped by 5 bases and J by 3 bases; unmatched bases: 10. The CDR3 runs 16 residues. For the CDR3, the DNA is TGTGCCAGCAGCCCTGACAGGGGGTTTGGGGAAGAGACCCAGTACTTC. Protein product: CASSPDRGFGEETQYF.

The CDR3 DNA follows: TGTGCCACCAGTGGCCACGGACCTGGGTTGGAGACCCAGTACTTC. This codes for CATSGHGPGLETQYF. The J gene is TRBJ2-5, the V gene TRBV24-1; D unclear. CDR3 length: 15 amino acids. V lost 5 bases and J lost 5, with 17 bases in between. Germline values: CDR1 KGHDR, CDR2 SFDVKD.

The chain recombines TRBV7-2 with TRBJ1-1; no firm D call. V was clipped by 3 bases and J by 4 bases, with 9 bases between them. CDR3 length: 13 residues. CDR1 and CDR2 from the germline V gene are SGHTA and FQGNSA. The CDR3, as DNA: TGTGCCAGCAGCTTTGGGTATGGCACTGAAGCTTTCTTT. Its translation: CASSFGYGTEAFF.